Sequencing of this TCR beta chain was carried out in a study of response to subunit inactivated influenza vaccine. TCRdb processed the RT-PCR reads anew with MiXCR; each CDR3 protein has one entry. The profile covers around 480,000 distinct CDR3 sequences, with about 17% appearing a single time and roughly 3.1% taken by the ten largest. Study results and limitations: That few new T cells are recruited by each seasonal influenza vaccination was the authors' suggestion.

The CDR3 covers 14 residues. The V end lost 5 bases, the J end lost 5 bases, and 15 bases lay between the germline ends. From germline, CDR1 is MNHEY and CDR2 SVGEGT. With respect to this clonotype: Antigen: not known.

The sample here was CD4+ T cells sorted from PBMCs, taken around 25 months after vaccination. This clonotype originated in a man between 50 and 75 years old who received an inactivated influenza vaccine. The chain has TRBV6-2 or TRBV6-3 and TRBJ2-5; either TRBD1 or TRBD2 may supply D (5 bases each). CDR3 DNA sequence: TGTGCCAGCAGTGCCCCGTCGGGGCGGGAGACCCAGTACTTC. Protein sequence: CASSAPSGRETQYF.